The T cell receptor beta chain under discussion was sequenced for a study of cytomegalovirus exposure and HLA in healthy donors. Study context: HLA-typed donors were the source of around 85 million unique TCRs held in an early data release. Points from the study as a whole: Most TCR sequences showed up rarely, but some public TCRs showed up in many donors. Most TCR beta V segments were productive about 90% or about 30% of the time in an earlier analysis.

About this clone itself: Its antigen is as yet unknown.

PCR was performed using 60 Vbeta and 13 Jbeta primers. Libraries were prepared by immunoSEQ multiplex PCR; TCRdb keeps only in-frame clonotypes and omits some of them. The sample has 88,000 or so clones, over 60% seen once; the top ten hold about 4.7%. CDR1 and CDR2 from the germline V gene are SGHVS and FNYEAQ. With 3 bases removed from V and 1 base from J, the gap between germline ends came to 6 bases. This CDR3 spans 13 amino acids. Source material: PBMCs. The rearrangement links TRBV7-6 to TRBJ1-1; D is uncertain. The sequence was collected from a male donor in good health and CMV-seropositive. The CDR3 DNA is TGTGCCAGCAGCTTTGGCGGGAACACTGAAGCTTTCTTT. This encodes CASSFGGNTEAFF.